The 25 T cell receptor beta chains below were found in one sample sequenced in a study of persistence of HIV-infected CD4 T cells. Overlapping HIV-1 Gag 15-mer peptides at about 1 ug per peptide per mL were used. Sorting of responding CD4+ T cells relied on upregulated CD40 ligand together with CD69. The immunoSEQ assay was version 4, run in survey mode. This table comes from immunoSEQ multiplex PCR, and its TCRdb copy is limited to in-frame clones, with some not included. The profile shows roughly 25,000 clones, around 72% of them singletons. No cognate antigen is known for these TCRs. Sequencing used CD4+ T cells sorted from PBMCs after approximately 19-hour stimulation, obtained from a patient who received antiretroviral therapy. These TCRs come from an adult man with HIV who was CMV-seropositive.

The rearrangement uses TRBV28 and TRBJ2-5; D gene ambiguous. Trimming shortened V by 4 bases and J by 5 bases, and 17 bases separated the two germline ends. This CDR3 region has 15 residues. CDR1 and CDR2 from the germline V gene are MDHEN and SYDVKM. The chain's CDR3 is CASSSLIRERETQYF. CDR3 DNA sequence: TGTGCCAGCAGTTCCCTTATAAGGGAAAGGGAGACCCAGTACTTC.

The V call is TRBV6-4, the J call TRBJ1-1; unclear D gene. The CDR3 sequence is 13 residues long. V shed 6 bases and J shed 2 bases, with 10 bases lying between them. The germline V gene has CDR1 MRHNA and CDR2 SNTAGT. CDR3 DNA sequence: TGTGCCAGCAGAAGGGAGGGAAACACTGAAGCTTTCTTT. Its protein product is CASRREGNTEAFF.

This chain joins TRBV6-5 and TRBJ1-1; the D gene is possibly TRBD1 (6 bases). Germline assignment: CDR1 MNHEY and CDR2 SVGAGI. V lost 6 bases to trimming and J lost 7 bases, with 18 bases between them. The CDR3 runs 14 residues. The CDR3 sequence: CASRGFRGRNEAFF. The CDR3 region has the DNA TGTGCCAGCAGGGGCTTCAGGGGTCGCAATGAAGCTTTCTTT.

V usage is TRBV28 and J usage is TRBJ1-4; the match to TRBD1 covers 9 bases. The CDR3 sequence is 15 residues long. V was pared by 6 bases and J by 6 bases, with 8 bases of the junction left unmatched. The germline V gene has CDR1 MDHEN and CDR2 SYDVKM. CDR3 amino acids: CASSLNRGLYEKLFF. CDR3 coding DNA: TGTGCCAGCAGCCTGAACAGGGGGCTCTATGAAAAACTGTTTTTT.

The rearrangement joins TRBV24-1 to TRBJ2-3; 10 bases fit TRBD2. The CDR3 extends over 16 amino acids. The ends lost 4 bases at V and 0 bases at J; junction bases unmatched: 3. The germline V gene has CDR1 KGHDR and CDR2 SFDVKD. The CDR3 DNA reads as TGTGCCACCAGTGAGTTAGCGGGGGGTAGCACAGATACGCAGTATTTT. Translation gives CATSELAGGSTDTQYF.

The chain has TRBV5-8 and TRBJ2-1, with 10 bases that match TRBD1. Germline V lookup: CDR1 SGHTS, CDR2 YDEGEE. This CDR3 region has 13 residues. The V gene end was trimmed by 4 bases and the J gene end by 6 bases; junction bases not matched to a gene: 1. This chain's CDR3 is CASSRDRGNEQFF. The CDR3, as DNA: TGTGCCAGCAGCAGGGACAGGGGCAATGAGCAGTTCTTC.

The genes are TRBV28 and TRBJ1-3, with unresolved D. CDR3 length equals 14 residues. Trimming removed 6 bases from V and 0 bases from J, with 9 bases in between. From germline, CDR1 is MDHEN and CDR2 SYDVKM. This CDR3 reads CASRGRISGNTIYF. The CDR3 coding sequence is TGTGCCAGCAGAGGACGGATCTCTGGAAACACCATATATTTT.

The CDR3 loop reads CASSPLTDSSYNEQFF. The DNA of the CDR3 is TGTGCCAGCAGCCCACTGACAGATAGCTCCTACAATGAGCAGTTCTTC. The J gene is TRBJ2-1, the V gene TRBV9, with D tentatively TRBD1 (5 bases). V lost 4 bases and J lost 0, with 14 bases in between. The V gene's germline CDR1 is SGDLS and CDR2 YYNGEE. This CDR3 is built from 16 residues.

The rearrangement joins TRBV27 to TRBJ1-4; 11 bases match TRBD1. Trimming removed 6 bases from V and 4 bases from J; junction bases left unmatched: 10. Looked up from germline, CDR1 is MNHEY and CDR2 is SMNVEV (reference sequence). This CDR3 spans 17 amino acids. CDR3 nucleotides: TGTGCCAGCAGAACCCGGGGACAGGGGGGAAATAATGAAAAACTGTTTTTT. Translated, it gives CASRTRGQGGNNEKLFF.

The chain links TRBV5-6 to TRBJ1-2; possible D gene TRBD1, 6 bases. Germline V CDR1 and CDR2: SGHDT, YYEEEE. The CDR3 has 14 amino acids. The ends were cut back, 2 bases at V and 6 bases at J, with 14 bases in the middle. The CDR3 here is CASSFQGRGHGYTF. The CDR3 region has the DNA TGTGCCAGCAGCTTTCAGGGGCGCGGTCATGGCTACACCTTC.

The CDR3 DNA follows: TGTGCCAGTAGTATTGGGGTCCCAAATTCACCCCTCCACTTT. It yields the protein CASSIGVPNSPLHF. The chain joins TRBV19 to TRBJ1-6; no clear D. CDR1 is LNHDA, CDR2 SQIVND, per germline (reference sequence). Between the trimmed V and J ends, which lost 3 bases and 7 bases, there was a span of 10 bases. This CDR3 region has 14 residues.

The chain links TRBV5-1 to TRBJ2-2; D may correspond to TRBD1 or TRBD2 (5 bases each). This CDR3 has 14 residues. V lost 3 bases and J 4 bases, leaving 10 bases between the germline ends. Germline lookup yields CDR1 SGHRS and CDR2 YFSETQ. The chain's CDR3 is CASSWGGGTGELFF. The CDR3 nucleotides read TGCGCCAGCAGCTGGGGTGGGGGCACCGGGGAGCTGTTTTTT. Full variable domain (rest looked up from reference TRBV5-1 and TRBJ2-2): KAGVTQTPRYLIKTRGQQVTLSCSPISGHRSVSWYQQTPGQGLQFLFEYFSETQRNKGNFPGRFSGRQFSNSRSEMNVSTLELGDSALYLCASSWGGGTGELFFGEGSRLTVL.

The chain couples TRBV27 to TRBJ2-1; a possible D gene is TRBD2 (5 bases). There are 15 residues in the CDR3. Germline CDR1 reads MNHEY; CDR2 reads SMNVEV (reference sequence). V lost 0 bases to trimming and J lost 5 bases, with 11 bases between them. The CDR3 reads CASSLSRTLNNEQFF. CDR3 nucleotides: TGTGCCAGCAGTTTATCGCGGACTCTTAACAATGAGCAGTTCTTC.

There are a few counts of this clone. V and J are TRBV6-6 and TRBJ1-6; 8 bases fit TRBD1. Germline V lookup: CDR1 MNHNY, CDR2 SVGAGI (reference sequence). This CDR3 comprises 14 residues. The V segment lost 5 bases and the J segment 11 bases; nucleotides outside the gene matches: 8. As DNA, the CDR3 is TGTGCCAGCAGTCCCCCGACAGGGGAGGCACCCCTCCACTTT. This encodes CASSPPTGEAPLHF.

V is TRBV18 and J is TRBJ2-1; TRBD2 matches 7 bases. V trimming: 2 bases; J trimming: 5 bases; junction bases outside the gene matches: 3. Germline-derived CDR1 and CDR2 are KGHSH and LQKENI. The CDR3 is made up of 14 amino acids. The CDR3 sequence is CASSPGGGHNEQFF. As DNA, the CDR3 is TGTGCCAGCTCACCAGGGGGAGGGCACAATGAGCAGTTCTTC.

This chain links TRBV3-1 (or the pseudogene TRBV3-2) with TRBJ2-3; TRBD2 matches at 9 bases. The CDR3 contains 17 residues. The germline V gene encodes CDR1 LGHDT and CDR2 YNNKEL (reference sequence). Trimming took 1 base from V and 2 from J; bases not matched to a gene: 7. This chain's CDR3 is CASSQVTSGPHTDTQYF. The CDR3 DNA is TGTGCCAGCAGCCAAGTGACTAGCGGCCCCCACACAGATACGCAGTATTTT.

The chain links TRBV7-3 to TRBJ2-3; D uncertain. Between the trimmed V and J ends, which lost 5 bases and 3 bases, there was a span of 12 bases. The V gene's germline CDR1 is SGHTA and CDR2 FQGTGA. The CDR3 has 14 amino acids. CDR3 in DNA: TGTGCCAGCAGCCTGAATACGAGGACAGATACGCAGTATTTT. This translates into CASSLNTRTDTQYF.

The gene calls are TRBV2 and TRBJ1-5; D is ambiguous. CDR1 is SNHLY, CDR2 FYNNEI, per germline. The CDR3 length is 17 residues. Trimming took off 0 bases at V and 1 base at J, with 13 bases between the two ends. The CDR3: CASSEARGIRSNQPQHF. The CDR3 nucleotides read TGTGCCAGCAGTGAAGCGCGTGGCATTCGGAGCAATCAGCCCCAGCATTTT.

The chain carries TRBV4-2 and TRBJ2-2, with TRBD2 matching 7 bases. This CDR3 comprises 13 residues. Germline V gene lookup returns CDR1 LGHNA and CDR2 YNFKEQ. Losses at the gene ends were 4 bases for V and 4 bases for J; bases not matched to a gene: 0. For the CDR3, the DNA is TGTGCCAGCAGCCGGGGGGGCACCGGGGAGCTGTTTTTT. It yields the protein CASSRGGTGELFF.

The J gene is TRBJ2-1, the V gene TRBV5-4; possibly TRBD2 for D (5 bases). The CDR3 totals 15 residues. Germline V CDR1 and CDR2: SGHNT, YYREEE (reference sequence). The V gene lost 5 bases and the J gene lost 4 bases, with 16 bases spanning the gap. The chain's CDR3 is CASRSGLEDYNEQFF. The CDR3 coding sequence is TGTGCCAGCAGGTCCGGACTGGAGGATTACAATGAGCAGTTCTTC.

This clone appeared a single time. V is TRBV6-1 and J is TRBJ2-6; D gene uncertain. The V end was cut by 2 bases, the J end by 0 bases, with 11 bases between. The CDR3 is 17 amino acids. CDR1 and CDR2 from the germline V gene are MNHNS and SASEGT. The CDR3, as DNA: TGTGCCAGCAGTGAATTTAGCCGTACCTCTGGGGCCAACGTCCTGACTTTC. Translation: CASSEFSRTSGANVLTF.

J is TRBJ1-4 and V is TRBV19; no firm D call. There are 14 residues in the CDR3. Trimming removed 5 bases from V and 0 bases from J, with 7 bases in between. The germline V gene encodes CDR1 LNHDA and CDR2 SQIVND (reference sequence). This CDR3 is CASSYRSTNEKLFF. In DNA form, the CDR3 reads TGTGCCAGTAGTTACAGATCAACTAATGAAAAACTGTTTTTT.

The V and J genes are TRBV10-2 and TRBJ2-7; 8 bases match TRBD2. Trimming at V came to 0 bases and at J to 2 bases, leaving 6 bases not matched to a gene. The CDR3 extends over 16 amino acids. Germline lookup yields CDR1 WSHSY and CDR2 SAAADI. The DNA of the CDR3 is TGCGCCAGCAGTGAGTCCAAGACTAGCGTAACCTACGAGCAGTACTTC. Translated: CASSESKTSVTYEQYF.

This chain uses TRBV6-6 with TRBJ1-5; D uncertain. The CDR3 length is 15 residues. Per germline, CDR1 MNHNY and CDR2 SVGAGI (reference sequence). Trimming pared 2 bases from V and 2 bases from J, leaving 10 bases between. Written as DNA, the CDR3 is TGTGCCAGCAGTTACCCGGCGGGCCGCAATCAGCCCCAGCATTTT. It yields the protein CASSYPAGRNQPQHF.

The V call is TRBV24-1, the J call TRBJ2-7, with 8 bases identical to TRBD1. V lost 4 bases, J lost 5 bases, and 18 bases stayed unmatched. The CDR3 has 18 amino acids. Germline lookup yields CDR1 KGHDR and CDR2 SFDVKD. DNA for the CDR3: TGTGCCACCAGTGACCGGAAGACAGGGGAGAAAACTAGAGACGAGCAGTACTTC. Translation: CATSDRKTGEKTRDEQYF.